Listed here are 13 T cell receptor beta chains from one sample, sequenced in a study of monozygotic twins with inflammatory bowel disease (dated by TCRdb to the late 2010s). Library preparation was by 5' RACE. The sequencer was an Illumina HiSeq 2500. Once TCRdb had reprocessed the reads, it stored one entry per CDR3 protein sequence and supplied no DNA. This sample's table carries a few hundred thousand distinct CDR3 sequences. The ten largest clonotypes hold 2% to 3% of the sample. The specimen sequenced was blood. These receptors were obtained from a human donor with ulcerative colitis or Crohn's disease, or a healthy co-twin of an affected twin (not recorded which).

This chain joins TRBV2 and TRBJ1-2; TCRdb's D gene call, TRBD1, goes unchecked for lack of DNA. The CDR3 extends over 13 amino acids. Germline values: CDR1 SNHLY, CDR2 FYNNEI. CDR3 residues: CASSLTGLHGYTF.

The rearrangement joins TRBV5-1 to TRBJ2-7; with no DNA, the TCRdb D assignment of TRBD1 cannot be verified. Per the germline V gene, CDR1 is SGHRS and CDR2 is YFSETQ. The CDR3 runs 18 residues. The CDR3: CASSLALRRDTSREEQYF.

This rearrangement joins TRBV7-9 to TRBJ2-5; lacking DNA, the TRBD2 call made by TCRdb goes unchecked. Germline loops: CDR1 SEHNR, CDR2 FQNEAQ (reference sequence). The CDR3 runs to 16 residues. CDR3 region: CASTLGASGGQETQYF.

The chain couples TRBV20-1 to TRBJ1-4; without DNA, the TCRdb call of TRBD1 cannot be checked. The CDR3 is made up of 14 amino acids. In germline, CDR1 is DFQATT, CDR2 SNEGSKA (reference sequence). This chain's CDR3 is CSARDLGGNEKLFF.

This chain uses TRBV20-1 with TRBJ2-7; the TCRdb D gene call, TRBD1, has no DNA to confirm it. The CDR3 has 15 amino acids. Germline V gives CDR1 DFQATT, CDR2 SNEGSKA (reference sequence). The CDR3 spells CSARFPQGHPYEQYF.

The chain links TRBV3-1 to TRBJ2-1; the D call from TCRdb, TRBD1, cannot be confirmed without DNA. Germline assignment: CDR1 LGHDT and CDR2 YNNKEL (reference sequence). The CDR3 loop spans 13 amino acids. The CDR3 reads CASSPFDGGEQFF.

The rearrangement uses TRBV19 and TRBJ2-1; TCRdb lists TRBD1, though no DNA is available to test this call. The CDR3 totals 14 residues. Germline V gives CDR1 LNHDA, CDR2 SQIVND (reference sequence). The CDR3 spells CASRPGQGNHEQFF.

The V call is TRBV24-1, the J call TRBJ2-3; no DNA is available, so the TRBD1 call from TCRdb remains unchecked. The CDR3 totals 16 residues. Germline V gene sequence: CDR1 KGHDR, CDR2 SFDVKD. CDR3 sequence: CATSAPIPGQADTQYF.

This chain connects TRBV5-1 to TRBJ2-1. The germline CDR1 and CDR2 sequences are SGHRS and YFSETQ. The CDR3 is 14 residues long. The CDR3 spells CASSLATTYNEQFF.

The chain is built from TRBV5-1 and TRBJ2-3; checking the TCRdb D call of TRBD2 is not possible without DNA. CDR3 size: 15 residues. Per germline, CDR1 SGHRS and CDR2 YFSETQ. Here the CDR3 reads CASSLVVGAQDTQYF.

V and J are TRBV28 and TRBJ2-7; there is no DNA to check the TCRdb D call of TRBD2. This CDR3 comprises 16 residues. Germline V gene sequence: CDR1 MDHEN, CDR2 SYDVKM. This CDR3 reads CASRTSGVQTGSEQYF.

The chain links TRBV7-6 to TRBJ2-3; there is no DNA to check the TCRdb D call of TRBD2. CDR1 and CDR2 from the germline V gene are SGHVS and FNYEAQ. This CDR3 is built from 15 residues. The CDR3 protein is CASSLSLAGTDTQYF.

This chain joins TRBV29-1 and TRBJ2-2. Germline values: CDR1 SQVTM, CDR2 ANQGSEA. The CDR3 sequence is 15 residues long. The CDR3 sequence: CSVGTLDIGTGELFF.